This passage covers 16 T cell receptor beta chains from one sample sequenced in a study of OX40 agonist ivuxolimab in advanced cancers. Assay used: immunoSEQ multiplex PCR; TCRdb lists only in-frame clones, some missing. The repertoire holds roughly 41,000 clones, approximately 86% seen once, with about 13% in the top ten. The specimen was CD4+ or CD8+ T cells sorted from blood, collected in a trial of the OX40 agonist ivuxolimab. Receptors originate from an adult with an advanced solid tumor such as melanoma, head and neck, liver or kidney cancer.

The V and J genes are TRBV7-5 and TRBJ1-5. TRBV7-5 is marked as a pseudogene. CDR3 length: 14 residues. The CDR3 reads CVRSIPGFNQPQHF. The CDR3 bases are TGTGTCAGATCGATACCGGGTTTCAATCAGCCCCAGCATTTT.

The chain recombines TRBV6-5 with TRBJ1-1; 8 bases align to TRBD1. The CDR3 spans 14 residues. The ends lost 3 bases at V and 7 bases at J; junction bases unmatched: 7. Looked up from germline, CDR1 is MNHEY and CDR2 is SVGAGI. CDR3 protein: CASSYRGTGLEAFF. The CDR3 DNA follows: TGTGCCAGCAGTTATAGGGGGACAGGCCTTGAAGCTTTCTTT.

The chain couples TRBV6-5 to TRBJ1-1, with 8 bases identical to TRBD1. This CDR3 has 15 amino acids. J gave up 4 bases and V 5 bases, and 9 bases lay outside the gene matches. Germline loops: CDR1 MNHEY, CDR2 SVGAGI. CDR3 protein: CASSPRQGATTEAFF. For the CDR3, the DNA is TGTGCCAGCAGTCCCCGGCAGGGGGCTACCACTGAAGCTTTCTTT.

This clone appeared once. The chain uses TRBV27 and TRBJ1-4; D perhaps matches TRBD1 (5 bases). This CDR3 has 15 residues. Trimming took 6 bases from V and 0 from J, leaving 11 bases between them. Germline V gene data show CDR1 as MNHEY and CDR2 as SMNVEV (reference sequence). In DNA, the CDR3 is TGTGCCAGCAGGGGGGGGATTGCAACTAATGAAAAACTGTTTTTT. It translates to CASRGGIATNEKLFF.

The CDR3 coding sequence is TGTGCCAGCAGCTTGTCAGGACAGGGGGCCTACGAGCAGTACTTC. This sequence encodes CASSLSGQGAYEQYF. J is TRBJ2-7 and V is TRBV5-6, with 10 bases aligning to TRBD1. This CDR3 is built from 15 residues. Germline CDR1 and CDR2: SGHDT and YYEEEE. V dropped 1 base and J dropped 2; count of bases not matched to a gene: 3.

The rearrangement joins TRBV28 to TRBJ1-5; TRBD1 agrees at 8 bases. With 7 bases clipped from V and 6 bases from J, the junction kept 8 bases outside the gene matches. The CDR3 runs 14 residues. Germline CDR1 is MDHEN and CDR2 is SYDVKM. CDR3 bases: TGTGCCAGCAACGACAGGGGAGAAATTCAGCCCCAGCATTTT. Its protein is CASNDRGEIQPQHF.

V is TRBV4-1 and J is TRBJ1-2; a weak D match, TRBD1 (5 bases). This CDR3 is 12 amino acids long. The germline V gene encodes CDR1 MGHRA and CDR2 YSYEKL. Trimming removed 9 bases at V and 8 bases at J, with 16 bases between. The CDR3 here is CASSTRGDGYTF. For the CDR3, the DNA is TGCGCCAGTAGCACCCGCGGGGACGGCTACACCTTC.

The chain recombines TRBV15 with TRBJ1-1; tentative D call: TRBD1 (5 bases). The CDR3 loop spans 14 amino acids. Trimming shortened V by 5 bases and J by 0 bases, and 10 bases separated the two germline ends. CDR1 is LNHNV and CDR2 is YYDKDF in the germline V gene (reference sequence). CDR3 DNA: TGTGCCACCAGCCCGTGGACACTGAACACTGAAGCTTTCTTT. Translated: CATSPWTLNTEAFF. The whole variable domain, remainder taken from reference TRBV15 and TRBJ1-1, is DAMVIQNPRYQVTQFGKPVTLSCSQTLNHNVMYWYQQKSSQAPKLLFHYYDKDFNNEADTPDNFQSRRPNTSFCFLDIRSPGLGDTAMYLCATSPWTLNTEAFFGQGTRLTVV.

The chain is built from TRBV7-8 and TRBJ2-7; D is unclear. V was clipped by 5 bases and J by 6 bases, with 14 bases between them. Germline V lookup: CDR1 SGHVS, CDR2 FQNEAQ. The CDR3 has 13 amino acids. The CDR3 nucleotides are TGTGCCAGCAGCCCTAGAGGAACCCTCGAGCAGTACTTC. This gives the protein CASSPRGTLEQYF.

Comment on this clone: Likely a read error: the CDR3 ends without its conserved phenylalanine or tryptophan. The CDR3 is CASSRSGGPYNSPLHL. As DNA, the CDR3 is TGCGCCAGCAGCCGTAGCGGGGGACCCTATAATTCACCCCTCCACCTT. The V call is TRBV5-1, the J call TRBJ1-6, with D maybe TRBD1 (5 bases). The CDR3 runs 16 residues. The germline gives CDR1 SGHRS, CDR2 YFSETQ. Trimming shortened V by 4 bases and J by 2 bases, and 13 bases separated the two germline ends.

This chain joins TRBV11-2 and TRBJ1-2; D not certain. Germline assignment: CDR1 SGHAT and CDR2 FQNNGV. V was clipped by 4 bases and J by 0 bases, with 21 bases between them. This CDR3 comprises 18 residues. The CDR3 sequence is CASSYAPGAHGANYGYTF. The CDR3 region has the DNA TGTGCCAGCAGCTATGCACCGGGAGCCCACGGGGCTAACTATGGCTACACCTTC.

V gene TRBV29-1 combines with J gene TRBJ2-5, with D unclear. This CDR3 spans 14 amino acids. The germline CDR1 and CDR2 sequences are SQVTM and ANQGSEA. V lost 0 bases and J 4 bases, leaving 12 bases between the germline ends. CDR3 residues: CSVEDLGKGETQYF. The CDR3 nucleotides read TGCAGCGTTGAAGATCTTGGAAAGGGAGAGACCCAGTACTTC.

The J gene is TRBJ1-1, the V gene TRBV6-5, with TRBD1 identical over 7 bases. Germline V CDR1 and CDR2: MNHEY, SVGAGI. Trimming cost V 0 bases and J 4 bases; bases outside gene matches: 5. This CDR3 comprises 15 residues. CDR3 sequence (DNA): TGTGCCAGCAGTTACTCCACCAGGGGGGCCACTGAAGCTTTCTTT. It specifies CASSYSTRGATEAFF.

CDR3 coding DNA: TGTGCCAGCAGCGTCGTTAGTGGGGGGTCCGAGCAGTTCTTC. It encodes CASSVVSGGSEQFF. The chain employs TRBV16 and TRBJ2-1; D is possibly TRBD2 (6 bases). The germline V gene has CDR1 KGHSY and CDR2 FQNENV. This CDR3 region has 14 residues. The V and J ends lost 5 bases and 10 bases respectively, with 18 bases between them.

This chain links TRBV7-9 with TRBJ2-1; 7 nucleotides agree with TRBD1. Trimming at V came to 4 bases and at J to 0 bases, leaving 3 bases not matched to a gene. The CDR3 is 15 residues long. Per germline, CDR1 SEHNR and CDR2 FQNEAQ (reference sequence). The CDR3 coding sequence is TGTGCCAGCAGCTCTCGACAGGGCTCCTACAATGAGCAGTTCTTC. Encoded protein: CASSSRQGSYNEQFF.

With regard to this clone: The identical CDR3 is also encoded by other nucleotide sequences in the sample. The CDR3 protein is CASSQGGQPQHF. As DNA, the CDR3 is TGCGCCAGCAGCCAGGGAGGTCAGCCCCAGCATTTT. The rearrangement links TRBV4-1 to TRBJ1-5; D ambiguous. Per germline, CDR1 MGHRA and CDR2 YSYEKL. Trimming pared 3 bases from V and 6 bases from J, leaving 6 bases between. The CDR3 covers 12 residues.